These 25 T cell receptor beta chains share one sample of origin, sequenced in a study of HIV-infected patients and healthy controls. TCRdb re-analysed the 5' RACE reads in MiXCR, keeping a single row per CDR3 protein. The sample records about 67,000 distinct CDR3 sequences, less than 20% being singletons. Sequences were obtained from CD4+ T cells from blood. The receptors were sampled from a human donor in good health.

In this sample, this clonotype turned up many times. The chain couples TRBV6-1 to TRBJ2-1; 8 bases agree with TRBD2. The J segment lost 1 base and the V segment lost 7 bases, leaving 3 bases of the junction unmatched. CDR3 length equals 14 residues. Per the germline V gene, CDR1 is MNHNS and CDR2 is SASEGT. The CDR3 is CASIAGSSYNEQFF. In DNA form, the CDR3 reads TGTGCCAGCATAGCGGGGAGTTCCTACAATGAGCAGTTCTTC.

This clonotype has more than one count but fewer than ten. The chain couples TRBV20-1 to TRBJ2-3; TRBD2 is a possible D gene (5 bases). Trimming stripped 0 bases from V and 3 bases from J, with 7 bases between. Germline V gene data show CDR1 as DFQATT and CDR2 as SNEGSKA (reference sequence). This CDR3 contains 13 residues. CDR3 DNA sequence: TGCAGTGCTAGAGATACTAGTACAGATACGCAGTATTTT. This gives the protein CSARDTSTDTQYF.

The V gene is TRBV4-3, the J gene TRBJ2-3; D gene unclear. The CDR3 runs 15 residues. CDR1 and CDR2 from the germline V gene are LGHNA and YSLEER. V was clipped by 7 bases and J by 0 bases, with 14 bases between them. The CDR3 sequence is CASTPEGKSTDTQYF. CDR3 DNA sequence: TGCGCCAGCACCCCCGAAGGCAAAAGCACAGATACGCAGTATTTT.

The gene calls are TRBV13 and TRBJ2-6; unclear D gene. The CDR3 runs 19 residues. Trimming took off 3 bases at V and 0 bases at J, with 18 bases between the two ends. The germline gives CDR1 PRHDT, CDR2 FYEKMQ (reference sequence). DNA of the CDR3: TGTGCCAGCAGCTTTCGAAAGTTGGCCTTTTCCTCTGGGGCCAACGTCCTGACTTTC. As protein: CASSFRKLAFSSGANVLTF.

This clonotype was seen a few times. The chain has TRBV29-1 and TRBJ2-7; 8 positions agree with TRBD1. V was clipped by 4 bases and J by 2 bases; unmatched bases: 10. The CDR3 runs 15 residues. From germline, CDR1 is SQVTM and CDR2 ANQGSEA. CDR3 region: CSVVDTGTGTYEQYF. The CDR3 nucleotides read TGCAGCGTTGTGGACACCGGGACAGGAACCTACGAGCAGTACTTC.

This clonotype was counted a few times. This chain connects TRBV6-2 or TRBV6-3 to TRBJ2-3; D possibly corresponds to TRBD2 (5 bases). From germline, CDR1 is MNHEY and CDR2 SVGEGT. The germline V and J ends were trimmed by 5 bases and 2 bases, with 14 bases remaining between them. The CDR3 loop spans 15 amino acids. Here the CDR3 reads CASSERAIATDTQYF. Written as DNA, the CDR3 is TGTGCCAGCAGTGAGAGGGCCATAGCCACAGATACGCAGTATTTT.

This clonotype was picked up a small number of times. The V gene is TRBV30, the J gene TRBJ1-4; D is unresolved. V was pared by 0 bases and J by 7 bases, with 9 bases between. The CDR3 consists of 13 residues. The germline V gene encodes CDR1 GTSNPN and CDR2 SVGIG (reference sequence). CDR3 coding DNA: TGTGCCTGGAGTGTTTTATATGCTGAAAAACTGTTTTTT. This sequence encodes CAWSVLYAEKLFF.

The chain recombines TRBV2 with TRBJ2-4, with 8 bases identical to TRBD1. V shed 6 bases and J 8 bases; nucleotides not matched to a gene: 12. Germline assignment: CDR1 SNHLY and CDR2 FYNNEI. This CDR3 has 15 amino acids. CDR3 in DNA: TGTGCCAGCAGCCAAGACAGGGGTAGAGAAGACATTCAGTACTTC. Translated, it gives CASSQDRGREDIQYF.

This clonotype has more than one count but fewer than ten. The chain joins TRBV12-3 or TRBV12-4 to TRBJ2-5; 8 nucleotides line up with TRBD2. CDR3 length: 15 residues. The trim removed 5 bases at V and 4 bases at J, leaving 9 bases unmatched. In DNA, the CDR3 is TGTGCCAGCAGTCCCCTCAGGACTAGCCTAGAGACCCAGTACTTC. This encodes CASSPLRTSLETQYF.

There are many counts of this clonotype. This CDR3 is CATSDRRSGRAGDTQYF. The CDR3 nucleotides are TGTGCCACCAGTGACCGGCGGAGCGGGAGGGCTGGAGATACGCAGTATTTT. V is TRBV24-1 and J is TRBJ2-3, with 10 bases that match TRBD2. The CDR3 length is 17 residues. V gave up 4 bases and J gave up 5 bases; unmatched junction bases: 11. Per the germline V gene, CDR1 is KGHDR and CDR2 is SFDVKD.

The chain carries TRBV29-1 and TRBJ1-2; 8 positions agree with TRBD1. V was clipped by 7 bases and J by 1 base; unmatched bases: 5. In germline, CDR1 is SQVTM, CDR2 ANQGSEA. The CDR3 runs 13 residues. The CDR3 spells CSAGGLDNYGYTF. CDR3 sequence (DNA): TGCAGCGCAGGGGGCCTTGATAACTATGGCTACACCTTC. Variable domain in full (rest from reference TRBV29-1 and TRBJ1-2): SAVISQKPSRDICQRGTSLTIQCQVDSQVTMMFWYRQQPGQSLTLIATANQGSEATYESGFVIDKFPISRPNLTFSTLTVSNMSPEDSSIYLCSAGGLDNYGYTFGSGTRLTVV.

The gene calls are TRBV19 and TRBJ1-2, with D possibly matching TRBD1 (6 bases). V lost 3 bases and J 10 bases, leaving 12 bases between the germline ends. The germline gives CDR1 LNHDA, CDR2 SQIVND (reference sequence). The CDR3 runs 12 residues. CDR3 bases: TGTGCCAGTAGTATGGGAACAGGGACCTACACCTTC. Protein product: CASSMGTGTYTF. The full variable domain, with the rest looked up from reference TRBV19 and TRBJ1-2, is DGGITQSPKYLFRKEGQNVTLSCEQNLNHDAMYWYRQDPGQGLRLIYYSQIVNDFQKGDIAEGYSVSREKKESFPLTVTSAQKNPTAFYLCASSMGTGTYTFGSGTRLTVV.

In this sample, this clonotype turned up many times. The rearrangement links TRBV5-1 to TRBJ1-4; D gene uncertain. V dropped 3 bases and J dropped 6 bases, with 15 bases sitting between them. Germline V gene data show CDR1 as SGHRS and CDR2 as YFSETQ. The CDR3 sequence is 15 residues long. DNA of the CDR3: TGCGCCAGCAGCTCCGCCGCCGGGTACGATGAAAAACTGTTTTTT. Translation gives CASSSAAGYDEKLFF.

This chain connects TRBV2 to TRBJ2-2; the D gene is possibly TRBD2 (6 bases). Germline V lookup: CDR1 SNHLY, CDR2 FYNNEI. The CDR3 totals 17 residues. Deletions cut 2 bases from V and 5 bases from J, with 18 bases between. The CDR3 loop reads CASSEFGGGAGTGELFF. CDR3 bases: TGTGCCAGCAGTGAATTTGGTGGCGGGGCAGGTACCGGGGAGCTGTTTTTT.

The V and J genes are TRBV20-1 and TRBJ1-2, with D hard to call. V was trimmed by 6 bases and J by 1 base, leaving 9 bases between them. Per the germline V gene, CDR1 is DFQATT and CDR2 is SNEGSKA (reference sequence). This CDR3 is built from 12 residues. This CDR3 is CSAGPLNYGYTF. The CDR3 nucleotides are TGCAGTGCGGGCCCGCTTAACTATGGCTACACCTTC.

In this sample, this clonotype turned up a few times. The rearrangement links TRBV6-2 or TRBV6-3 to TRBJ1-5, with TRBD1 as a possible D gene (6 bases). The CDR3 consists of 15 residues. Germline CDR1 is MNHEY and CDR2 is SVGEGT. Trimming cost V 2 bases and J 0 bases, with 8 bases left between them. CDR3 loop: CASSYDRISNQPQHF. Here the CDR3 DNA reads TGTGCCAGCAGTTACGACAGGATTAGCAATCAGCCCCAGCATTTT.

The table lists this clonotype with many counts. The rearrangement uses TRBV12-3 or TRBV12-4 and TRBJ2-1, with 8 bases identical to TRBD2. V shed 4 bases, J shed 2 bases, and the junction held 4 bases outside the gene matches. The CDR3 contains 15 residues. The CDR3 protein is CASSSGGRPYNEQFF. The CDR3 nucleotides are TGTGCCAGCAGTTCAGGCGGGAGGCCCTACAATGAGCAGTTCTTC.

This clonotype was seen once. The chain joins TRBV19 to TRBJ1-2; D gene ambiguous. The CDR3 extends over 13 amino acids. Deletions cut 4 bases from V and 4 bases from J, with 10 bases between. Germline CDR1 is LNHDA and CDR2 is SQIVND (reference sequence). The CDR3 is CASSTEPLYGYTF. CDR3 in DNA: TGTGCCAGTAGTACCGAGCCCCTCTATGGCTACACCTTC.

The rearrangement uses TRBV6-1 and TRBJ1-5; perhaps TRBD1 as D (5 bases). The germline V gene encodes CDR1 MNHNS and CDR2 SASEGT. Trimming cost V 6 bases and J 0 bases, with 12 bases left between them. This CDR3 comprises 15 residues. The CDR3 loop reads CASREQVLSNQPQHF. Here the CDR3 DNA reads TGTGCCAGCAGGGAACAGGTGCTTAGCAATCAGCCCCAGCATTTT.

The table lists this clonotype with many counts. V usage is TRBV6-2 or TRBV6-3 and J usage is TRBJ2-6; D remains unclear. Germline CDR1 and CDR2: MNHEY and SVGEGT. This CDR3 is built from 18 residues. V dropped 0 bases and J dropped 1 base, with 13 bases sitting between them. The CDR3 bases are TGTGCCAGCAGTTACTCGTTAAGGGCCCAATCTGGGGCCAACGTCCTGACTTTC. This encodes CASSYSLRAQSGANVLTF.

This clonotype was seen only once. The V call is TRBV6-6, the J call TRBJ2-1; no reliable D call. The CDR3 contains 13 residues. Germline CDR1 MNHNY, CDR2 SVGAGI (reference sequence). With 5 bases removed from V and 6 bases from J, the gap between germline ends came to 11 bases. The CDR3 protein is CASSVASFNEQFF. CDR3 DNA: TGTGCCAGCAGTGTGGCTAGTTTCAATGAGCAGTTCTTC.

The table lists this clonotype with many counts. The chain employs TRBV29-1 and TRBJ2-1; 7 bases are a match to TRBD1. Germline V gene lookup returns CDR1 SQVTM and CDR2 ANQGSEA. J lost 6 bases, V lost 3 bases, and 5 bases had no gene match. There are 13 residues in the CDR3. The CDR3 protein is CSVDRRGINEQFF. CDR3 in DNA: TGCAGCGTTGATCGCAGGGGGATCAATGAGCAGTTCTTC.

This clonotype was counted a few times. The chain uses TRBV19 and TRBJ2-1, with 10 bases aligning to TRBD2. V lost 5 bases, J lost 6 bases, and 7 bases stayed unmatched. The length of the CDR3 is 15 residues. Germline values: CDR1 LNHDA, CDR2 SQIVND (reference sequence). CDR3 sequence reads: CASSLASGGRNEQFF. DNA for the CDR3: TGTGCCAGTAGTTTGGCTAGCGGGGGTCGCAATGAGCAGTTCTTC.

The rearrangement joins TRBV20-1 to TRBJ2-2; 13 bases are shared with TRBD2. This CDR3 region has 19 residues. The V gene's germline CDR1 is DFQATT and CDR2 SNEGSKA (reference sequence). V shed 2 bases and J 4 bases; nucleotides not matched to a gene: 13. CDR3: CSARPEGLAGYNLTGELFF. CDR3 nucleotide sequence: TGCAGTGCTAGACCCGAGGGACTAGCGGGGTATAATCTCACCGGGGAGCTGTTTTTT.

The rearrangement links TRBV12-3 or TRBV12-4 to TRBJ2-7; possibly TRBD2 for D (5 bases). V was cut by 6 bases and J by 7 bases, with 16 bases left in between. The CDR3 covers 13 residues. CDR3 in DNA: TGTGCCAGCAGCGCGACCGGTCGAGGGGAGCAGTACTTC. As protein: CASSATGRGEQYF.